A selection of T cell receptor beta chains follows, all from one sample in a study of identical twins. A single record per CDR3 protein comes from TCRdb applying MiXCR to the 5' RACE reads. The repertoire holds around 960,000 distinct CDR3 sequences, with around 12% as singletons. The same sample was also used in a study of yellow fever vaccine responses in identical twins.

The sequencing sample was made of PBMCs. All receptors derive from a woman aged 18-29 years in good health. Both conserved end residues are part of each CDR3. A D gene is named only where the DNA matches it firmly. Some rows have no size entry. The others give once, few or many, or a class for an expanded clone.

clone size	V gene	J gene	D gene	CDR3 length	CDR3 DNA	CDR3 protein
-	TRBV13	TRBJ2-2	-	13	TGTGCCAGCAGCTTAGCGACCCGAGGGGAGCTGTTTTTT	CASSLATRGELFF
few	TRBV4-1	TRBJ2-1	-	14	TGCGCCAGCAGCCAAATCGGGACTTCCAATGAGCAGTTCTTC	CASSQIGTSNEQFF
few	TRBV2	TRBJ2-1	-	16	TGTGCCAGCAGGTCTTTCGGGCAGGGATATTACAATGAGCAGTTCTTC	CASRSFGQGYYNEQFF
few	TRBV6-5	TRBJ1-1	TRBD1	14	TGTGCCAGCAGTTACGGGACAGGGGAAACTGAAGCTTTCTTT	CASSYGTGETEAFF
-	TRBV24-1	TRBJ2-2	-	15	TGTGCCACCAGTGCCGGGGGGCCTTACACCGGGGAGCTGTTTTTT	CATSAGGPYTGELFF
few	TRBV4-2	TRBJ2-1	TRBD2	16	TGTGCCAGCAGCCAAGGACTAGCTAGCATTTACAATGAGCAGTTCTTC	CASSQGLASIYNEQFF
few	TRBV27	TRBJ1-1	TRBD1	13	TGTGCCAGCAGTTCGACAGGGGTGGGTGAAGCTTTCTTT	CASSSTGVGEAFF
-	TRBV7-2	TRBJ2-2	TRBD1	15	TGTGCCAGCAGCTCCCGGGACAGGACCACCGGGGAGCTGTTTTTT	CASSSRDRTTGELFF
-	TRBV11-1	TRBJ2-5	-	18	TGTGCCAGCAGCTTAGCCCGAGCCCTGTTGGGATACGGAGAGACCCAGTACTTC	CASSLARALLGYGETQYF
many	TRBV7-9	TRBJ2-7	-	16	TGTGCCAGCAGCCTCCACAGCAGAACCAGCTCCTACGAGCAGTACTTC	CASSLHSRTSSYEQYF
-	TRBV2	TRBJ2-1	-	12	TGTGCCAGCCAGGGGGGCTACAATGAGCAGTTCTTC	CASQGGYNEQFF
few	TRBV11-2	TRBJ1-2	-	14	TGTGCCAGCAGCCTATCTCGGGGTAGCTATGGCTACACCTTC	CASSLSRGSYGYTF
-	TRBV10-3	TRBJ1-1	TRBD1	14	TGTGCCATCAGTGAGACAGGGGTTATGGCTGAAGCTTTCTTT	CAISETGVMAEAFF
few	TRBV10-3	TRBJ2-7	TRBD2	15	TGTGCCATCAGTGTGGGACTAGCGGGAAGGAACGAGCAGTACTTC	CAISVGLAGRNEQYF
many	TRBV12-3/TRBV12-4	TRBJ1-2	-	14	TGTGCCAGCACCCCGACGATACACAGGGTTGGCTACACCTTC	CASTPTIHRVGYTF
-	TRBV5-1	TRBJ2-3	TRBD2	15	TGCGCCAGCCGCGGGACTAGCACGAGCACAGATACGCAGTATTTT	CASRGTSTSTDTQYF
few	TRBV10-2	TRBJ1-1	-	13	TGCGCCAGCAGGGGCGAGGGGAGGACTGAAGCTTTCTTT	CASRGEGRTEAFF
-	TRBV12-3/TRBV12-4	TRBJ1-2	TRBD1	15	TGTGCCAGCAGTTTACGGCAGGGGGGGAACTATGGCTACACCTTC	CASSLRQGGNYGYTF
few	TRBV3-1	TRBJ2-7	-	15	TGTGCCAGCAGCCAAGCCTCAGGGCAGGCGTACGAGCAGTACTTC	CASSQASGQAYEQYF
-	TRBV5-1	TRBJ2-2	-	16	TGCGCCAGCAGCGGCGTTGGGCAGGGTGGCACCGGGGAGCTGTTTTTT	CASSGVGQGGTGELFF
-	TRBV7-9	TRBJ1-1	-	11	TGTGCCAGCAGCTTATCGGCTGAAGCTTTCTTT	CASSLSAEAFF
many	TRBV20-1	TRBJ2-3	-	13	TGCAGTGCTAGTATCTGGGCCTCAGATACGCAGTATTTT	CSASIWASDTQYF
-	TRBV7-6	TRBJ1-1	-	16	TGTGCCAGCAGCTTAGGAGGACAGCCCTGGAACACTGAAGCTTTCTTT	CASSLGGQPWNTEAFF
few	TRBV25-1	TRBJ2-5	TRBD2	15	TGTGCCAGCAGTGAATCCGGGACTAGCGGGAAGACCCAGTACTTC	CASSESGTSGKTQYF
-	TRBV10-3	TRBJ2-1	TRBD1	13	TGTGCCATCAGGGAGACAGGGGGCGTTGAGCAGTTCTTC	CAIRETGGVEQFF
-	TRBV6-1	TRBJ2-7	TRBD2	15	TGTGCCAGCAGTGAATCTGGGACTAGCGGCTACGAGCAGTACTTC	CASSESGTSGYEQYF
-	TRBV19	TRBJ2-7	-	14	TGTGCCAGTACAGTGGGACCTGGTTCCTACGAGCAGTACTTC	CASTVGPGSYEQYF
few	TRBV29-1	TRBJ2-7	TRBD2	16	TGCAGCGTTGAAAGCGGGGTGGGAGAAAATTCCTACGAGCAGTACTTC	CSVESGVGENSYEQYF
many	TRBV29-1	TRBJ1-2	-	15	TGCAGCGTTGAAACAGCGTCAAACGGGGCACGGGGCTACACCTTC	CSVETASNGARGYTF
-	TRBV12-3/TRBV12-4	TRBJ1-6	-	13	TGTGCCAGCAGTCCTGGGGGGACTTCACCCCTCCACTTT	CASSPGGTSPLHF
many	TRBV29-1	TRBJ2-3	TRBD1	14	TGCAGCGTAAGACAGGGTAGGGGCACAGATACGCAGTATTTT	CSVRQGRGTDTQYF
many	TRBV12-5	TRBJ1-5	-	14	TGTGCTAGTGGTTTGGGCAGGGAAGATCAGCCCCAGCATTTT	CASGLGREDQPQHF
few	TRBV20-1	TRBJ2-5	-	15	TGCAGTGCTAGCCGGCCGGGGCGGGGACAAGAGACCCAGTACTTC	CSASRPGRGQETQYF
-	TRBV10-3	TRBJ2-7	TRBD2	19	TGTGCCATCAGTGAGCCGCGAGGGACTAGCGGAATACGGTCCTACGAGCAGTACTTC	CAISEPRGTSGIRSYEQYF
-	TRBV7-2	TRBJ2-3	-	14	TGTGCCAGCAGCTTCCGGTGGGCAGCAGATACGCAGTATTTT	CASSFRWAADTQYF
-	TRBV20-1	TRBJ2-1	TRBD2	16	TGCAGTGCTAGAGTCGCGCGGGAGGTCTCGGGAAATGAGCAGTTCTTC	CSARVAREVSGNEQFF
few	TRBV27	TRBJ2-3	TRBD2	20	TGTGCCAGCAGTCCTACCCCCGGGACTAGCGGGAGATCTAAATCAGATACGCAGTATTTT	CASSPTPGTSGRSKSDTQYF
few	TRBV12-3/TRBV12-4	TRBJ2-5	-	14	TGTGCCAGCAGTTTAGTAAGTCAGCCGGAGACCCAGTACTTC	CASSLVSQPETQYF
-	TRBV6-5	TRBJ2-6	-	18	TGTGCCAGCAGTTACCGAGCCGGGACCTCATCTGGGGCCAACGTCCTGACTTTC	CASSYRAGTSSGANVLTF
-	TRBV18	TRBJ2-1	-	14	TGTGCCAGCTCACCCCTCCTAGGGGTCAATGAGCAGTTCTTC	CASSPLLGVNEQFF
many	TRBV5-1	TRBJ2-1	TRBD2	16	TGCGCCAGCAGCTCCTTAGCGGGAGGATATCTAGTTGAGCAGTTCTTC	CASSSLAGGYLVEQFF
many	TRBV29-1	TRBJ1-2	-	16	TGCAGCGTTGACGCCCTTTTTCAGGGTCTTAACTATGGCTACACCTTC	CSVDALFQGLNYGYTF
many	TRBV4-1	TRBJ2-6	-	14	TGCGCCAGCAGCGACAGCGTGAAAGGCAACGTCCTGACTTTC	CASSDSVKGNVLTF
-	TRBV15	TRBJ2-1	TRBD2	15	TGTGCCACCAGCAAAGGGACTAGCGGGGGGGAGTGGCAGTTCTTC	CATSKGTSGGEWQFF
-	TRBV7-6	TRBJ2-7	-	14	TGTGCCAGCAGATTTATGGTACAGAACTACGAGCAGTACTTC	CASRFMVQNYEQYF
few	TRBV20-1	TRBJ1-1	-	16	TGCAGTGCTAGGAGATTCCCTGGGGTAGGGAACACTGAAGCTTTCTTT	CSARRFPGVGNTEAFF
many	TRBV6-5	TRBJ2-7	TRBD1	14	TGTGCCAGCAGTCACCGGGACAGGGGTTACGAGCAGTACTTC	CASSHRDRGYEQYF
many	TRBV20-1	TRBJ2-2	-	12	TGCAGTGCCGCCAGGGGTAGCGGGGAGCTGTTTTTT	CSAARGSGELFF
-	TRBV27	TRBJ2-5	-	13	TGTGCCAGCAGTTCGAACAACCAAGAGACCCAGTACTTC	CASSSNNQETQYF
few	TRBV14	TRBJ2-3	TRBD2	14	TGTGCCAGCAGAGTAGCGGGGAGCACAGATACGCAGTATTTT	CASRVAGSTDTQYF
many	TRBV4-1	TRBJ1-2	-	14	TGCGCCAGCAGCCAAGAGGGAGAAAACTATGGCTACACCTTC	CASSQEGENYGYTF
many	TRBV7-9	TRBJ1-4	-	14	TGTGCCAGCAGCTCCCAGGGGATCGAAGAAAAACTGTTTTTT	CASSSQGIEEKLFF
few	TRBV12-3/TRBV12-4	TRBJ2-5	TRBD1	14	TGTGCCAGCACGCCAACAGGGGACCAAGAGACCCAGTACTTC	CASTPTGDQETQYF
few	TRBV5-1	TRBJ2-7	-	13	TGCGCCAGCAGCCCCGAACTACTTGGGGAGCAGTACTTC	CASSPELLGEQYF
-	TRBV14	TRBJ2-5	TRBD2	16	TGTGCCAGCAGCCAAGAGCCTAGCGGGGCCTGGGGGGCCCAGTACTTC	CASSQEPSGAWGAQYF
-	TRBV7-9	TRBJ2-1	TRBD1	16	TGTGCCAGCAGCCGCAATACGGACAGGGTTGACAATGAGCAGTTCTTC	CASSRNTDRVDNEQFF
few	TRBV29-1	TRBJ2-3	-	11	TGCAGCGTTGAAAAGACAGATACGCAGTATTTT	CSVEKTDTQYF